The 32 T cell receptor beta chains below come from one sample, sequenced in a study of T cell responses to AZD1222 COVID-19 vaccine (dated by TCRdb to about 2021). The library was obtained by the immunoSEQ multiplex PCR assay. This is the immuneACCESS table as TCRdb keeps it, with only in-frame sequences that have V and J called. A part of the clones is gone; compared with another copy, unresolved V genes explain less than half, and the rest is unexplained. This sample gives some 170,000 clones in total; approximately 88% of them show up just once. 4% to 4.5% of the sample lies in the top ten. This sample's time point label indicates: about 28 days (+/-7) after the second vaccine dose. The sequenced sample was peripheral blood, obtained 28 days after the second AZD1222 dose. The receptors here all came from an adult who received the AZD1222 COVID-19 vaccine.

The CDR3 protein is CAWSRGSAEAFF. As DNA, the CDR3 is TGTGCCTGGAGCAGGGGGTCTGCTGAAGCTTTCTTT. The V call is TRBV30, the J call TRBJ1-1, with 7 bases matching TRBD1. The J segment lost 6 bases and the V segment lost 3 bases, leaving 4 bases of the junction unmatched. The CDR3 is made up of 12 amino acids. Germline loops: CDR1 GTSNPN, CDR2 SVGIG (reference sequence).

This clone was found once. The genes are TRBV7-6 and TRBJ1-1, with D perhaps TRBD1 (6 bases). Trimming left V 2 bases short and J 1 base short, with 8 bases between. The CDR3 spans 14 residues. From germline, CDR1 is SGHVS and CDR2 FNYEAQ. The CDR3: CASSLTGRNTEAFF. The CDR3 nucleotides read TGTGCCAGCAGCTTAACAGGGCGGAACACTGAAGCTTTCTTT. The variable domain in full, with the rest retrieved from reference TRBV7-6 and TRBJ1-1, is GAGVSQSPRYKVTKRGQDVALRCDPISGHVSLYWYRQALGQGPEFLTYFNYEAQQDKSGLPNDRFSAERPEGSISTLTIQRTEQRDSAMYRCASSLTGRNTEAFFGQGTRLTVV.

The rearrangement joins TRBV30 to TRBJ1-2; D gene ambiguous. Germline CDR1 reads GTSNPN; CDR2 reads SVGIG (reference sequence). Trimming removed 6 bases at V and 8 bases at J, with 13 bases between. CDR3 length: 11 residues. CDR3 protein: CACPGGLGYTF. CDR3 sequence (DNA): TGTGCCTGCCCGGGCGGATTAGGCTACACCTTC.

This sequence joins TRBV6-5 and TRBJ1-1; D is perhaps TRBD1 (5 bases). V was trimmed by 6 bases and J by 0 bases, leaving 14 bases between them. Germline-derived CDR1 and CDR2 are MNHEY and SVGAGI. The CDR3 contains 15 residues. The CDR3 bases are TGTGCCAGCAGGCCGACAGTTCTCATGAACACTGAAGCTTTCTTT. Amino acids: CASRPTVLMNTEAFF.

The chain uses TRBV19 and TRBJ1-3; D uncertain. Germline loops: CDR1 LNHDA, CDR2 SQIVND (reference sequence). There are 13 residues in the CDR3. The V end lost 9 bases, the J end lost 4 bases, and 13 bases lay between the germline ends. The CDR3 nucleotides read TGTGCCAGCGGCTATGGGCAGGGAAACACCATATATTTT. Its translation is CASGYGQGNTIYF.

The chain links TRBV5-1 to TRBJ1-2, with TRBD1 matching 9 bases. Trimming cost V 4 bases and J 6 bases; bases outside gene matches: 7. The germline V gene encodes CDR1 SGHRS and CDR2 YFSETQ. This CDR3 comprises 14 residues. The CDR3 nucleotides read TGCGCCAGCAGCCTTGACAGGGGGGCAAATGGCTACACCTTC. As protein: CASSLDRGANGYTF. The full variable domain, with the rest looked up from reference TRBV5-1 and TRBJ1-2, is KAGVTQTPRYLIKTRGQQVTLSCSPISGHRSVSWYQQTPGQGLQFLFEYFSETQRNKGNFPGRFSGRQFSNSRSEMNVSTLELGDSALYLCASSLDRGANGYTFGSGTRLTVV.

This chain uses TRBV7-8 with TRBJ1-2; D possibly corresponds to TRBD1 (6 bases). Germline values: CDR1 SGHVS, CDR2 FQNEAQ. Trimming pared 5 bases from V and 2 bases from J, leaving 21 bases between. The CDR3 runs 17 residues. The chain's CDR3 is CASSPGGWDTLNYGYTF. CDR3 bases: TGTGCCAGCAGCCCCGGAGGATGGGACACCTTAAACTATGGCTACACCTTC.

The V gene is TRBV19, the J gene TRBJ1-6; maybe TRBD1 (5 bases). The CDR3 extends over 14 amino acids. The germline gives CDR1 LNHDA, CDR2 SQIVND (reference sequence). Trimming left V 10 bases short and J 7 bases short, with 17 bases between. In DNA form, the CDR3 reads TGTGCCACCACACCTCGGGGGGAAAATTCACCCCTCCACTTT. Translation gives CATTPRGENSPLHF.

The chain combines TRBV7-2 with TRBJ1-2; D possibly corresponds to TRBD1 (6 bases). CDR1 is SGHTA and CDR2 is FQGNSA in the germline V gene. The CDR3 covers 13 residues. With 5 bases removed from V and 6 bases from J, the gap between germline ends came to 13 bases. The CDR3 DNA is TGTGCCAGCAGCAGGGAAGGGGGGGATGGCTACACCTTC. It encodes CASSREGGDGYTF.

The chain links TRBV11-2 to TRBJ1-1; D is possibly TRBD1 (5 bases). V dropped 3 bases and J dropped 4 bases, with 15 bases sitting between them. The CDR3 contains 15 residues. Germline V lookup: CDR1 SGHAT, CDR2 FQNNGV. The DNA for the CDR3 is TGTGCCAGCAGCTTCTATCCCGCAGGGTCCACTGAAGCTTTCTTT. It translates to CASSFYPAGSTEAFF.

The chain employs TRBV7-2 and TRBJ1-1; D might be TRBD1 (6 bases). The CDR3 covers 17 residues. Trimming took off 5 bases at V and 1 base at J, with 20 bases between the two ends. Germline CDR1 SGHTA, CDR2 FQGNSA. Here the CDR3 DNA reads TGTGCCAGCAGCCTTGAGGCGGGGGCGAAACAGAACACTGAAGCTTTCTTT. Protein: CASSLEAGAKQNTEAFF.

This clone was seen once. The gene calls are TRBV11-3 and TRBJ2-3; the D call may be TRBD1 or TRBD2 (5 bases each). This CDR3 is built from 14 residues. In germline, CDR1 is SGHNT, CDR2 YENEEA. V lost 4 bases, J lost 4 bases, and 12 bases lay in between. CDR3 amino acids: CASSSRDLSDTQYF. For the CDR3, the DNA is TGTGCCAGCAGCTCCCGGGACCTATCAGATACGCAGTATTTT.

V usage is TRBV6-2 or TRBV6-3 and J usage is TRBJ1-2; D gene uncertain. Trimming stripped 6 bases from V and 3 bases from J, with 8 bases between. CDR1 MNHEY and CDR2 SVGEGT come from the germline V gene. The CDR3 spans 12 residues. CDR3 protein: CASSNADYGYTF. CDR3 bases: TGTGCCAGCAGCAACGCGGACTATGGCTACACCTTC.

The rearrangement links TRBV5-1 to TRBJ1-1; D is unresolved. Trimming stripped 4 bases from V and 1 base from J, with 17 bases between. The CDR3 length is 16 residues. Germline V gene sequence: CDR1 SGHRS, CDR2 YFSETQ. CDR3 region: CASSPQLGRTNTEAFF. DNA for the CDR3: TGCGCCAGCAGCCCTCAATTAGGACGGACGAACACTGAAGCTTTCTTT.

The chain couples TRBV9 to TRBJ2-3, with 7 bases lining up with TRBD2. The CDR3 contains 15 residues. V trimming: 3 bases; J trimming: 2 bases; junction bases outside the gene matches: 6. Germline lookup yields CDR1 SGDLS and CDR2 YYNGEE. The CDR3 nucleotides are TGTGCCAGCAGCGCCCGGGGGGTGTTCACAGATACGCAGTATTTT. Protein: CASSARGVFTDTQYF.

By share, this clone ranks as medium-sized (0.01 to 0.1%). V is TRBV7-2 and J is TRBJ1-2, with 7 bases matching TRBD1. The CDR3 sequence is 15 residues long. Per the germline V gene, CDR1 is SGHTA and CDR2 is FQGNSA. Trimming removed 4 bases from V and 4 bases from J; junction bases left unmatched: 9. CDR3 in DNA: TGTGCCAGCAGCTCCACCACAGGGGAGTTCTATGGCTACACCTTC. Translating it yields CASSSTTGEFYGYTF.

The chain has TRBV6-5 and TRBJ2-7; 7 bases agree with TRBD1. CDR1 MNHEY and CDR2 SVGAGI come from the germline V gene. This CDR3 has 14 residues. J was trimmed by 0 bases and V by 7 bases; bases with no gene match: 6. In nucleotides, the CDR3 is TGTGCCAGCAATCGACAGGGAAGCTCCTACGAGCAGTACTTC. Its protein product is CASNRQGSSYEQYF.

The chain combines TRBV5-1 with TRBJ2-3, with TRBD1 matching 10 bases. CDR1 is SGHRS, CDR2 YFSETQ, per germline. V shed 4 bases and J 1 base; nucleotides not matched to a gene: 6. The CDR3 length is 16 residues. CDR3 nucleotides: TGCGCCAGCAGCCCATCCGGGACAGGGGGCACAGATACGCAGTATTTT. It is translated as CASSPSGTGGTDTQYF.

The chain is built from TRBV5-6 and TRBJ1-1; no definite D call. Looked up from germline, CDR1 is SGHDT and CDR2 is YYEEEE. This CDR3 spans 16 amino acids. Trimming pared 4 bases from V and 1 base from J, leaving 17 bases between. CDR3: CASSAPVELRNTEAFF. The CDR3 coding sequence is TGTGCCAGCAGCGCCCCGGTTGAATTGAGGAACACTGAAGCTTTCTTT.

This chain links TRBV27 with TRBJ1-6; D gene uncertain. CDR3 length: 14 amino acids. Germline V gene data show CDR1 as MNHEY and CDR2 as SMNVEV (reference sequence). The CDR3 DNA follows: TGTGCAACCGGTAGACGGAAGAATAATTCACCCCTCCACTTT. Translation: CATGRRKNNSPLHF.

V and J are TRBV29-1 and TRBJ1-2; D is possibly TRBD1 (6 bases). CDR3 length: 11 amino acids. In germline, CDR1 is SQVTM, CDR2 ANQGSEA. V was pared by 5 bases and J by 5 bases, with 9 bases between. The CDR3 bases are TGCAGCGTTTGGACAGCTTATGGCTACACCTTC. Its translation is CSVWTAYGYTF.

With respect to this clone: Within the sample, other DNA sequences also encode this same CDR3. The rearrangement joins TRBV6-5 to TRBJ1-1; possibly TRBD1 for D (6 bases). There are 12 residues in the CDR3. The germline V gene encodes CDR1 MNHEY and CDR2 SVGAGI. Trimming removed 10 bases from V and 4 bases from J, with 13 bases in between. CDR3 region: CATQGGGTEAFF. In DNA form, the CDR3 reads TGTGCCACCCAGGGAGGGGGCACTGAAGCTTTCTTT.

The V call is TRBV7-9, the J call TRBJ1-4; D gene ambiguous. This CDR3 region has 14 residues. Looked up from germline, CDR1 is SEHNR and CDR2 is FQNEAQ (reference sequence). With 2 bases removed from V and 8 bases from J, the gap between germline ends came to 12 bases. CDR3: CASSLRTVEEKLFF. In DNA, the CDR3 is TGTGCCAGCAGCTTAAGAACTGTTGAGGAAAAACTGTTTTTT.

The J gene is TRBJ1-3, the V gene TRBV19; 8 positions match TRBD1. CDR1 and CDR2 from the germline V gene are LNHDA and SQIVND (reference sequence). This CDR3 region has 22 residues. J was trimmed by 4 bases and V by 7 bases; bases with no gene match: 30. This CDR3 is CASIVGERQGLVIPLFGNTIYF. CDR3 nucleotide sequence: TGTGCCAGTATTGTCGGAGAGAGACAGGGGCTAGTTATCCCCTTATTCGGAAACACCATATATTTT.

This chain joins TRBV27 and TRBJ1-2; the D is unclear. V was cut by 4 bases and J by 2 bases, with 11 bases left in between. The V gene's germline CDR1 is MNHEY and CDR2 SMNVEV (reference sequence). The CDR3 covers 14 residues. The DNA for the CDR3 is TGTGCCAGCAGTTCCATTGGAACGAACTATGGCTACACCTTC. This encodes CASSSIGTNYGYTF.

CDR3 loop: CASSERGGKGVDTQYF. The CDR3 DNA reads as TGTGCCAGCAGTGAAAGGGGTGGGAAGGGGGTAGATACGCAGTATTTT. The chain joins TRBV6-1 to TRBJ2-3, with TRBD1 as a possible D gene (6 bases). The CDR3 has 16 residues. Trimming left V 2 bases short and J 5 bases short, with 17 bases between. CDR1 and CDR2 from the germline V gene are MNHNS and SASEGT.

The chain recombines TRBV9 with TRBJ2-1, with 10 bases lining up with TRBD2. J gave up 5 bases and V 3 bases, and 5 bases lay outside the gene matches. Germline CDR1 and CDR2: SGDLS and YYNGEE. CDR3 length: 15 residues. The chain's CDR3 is CASSGERGGNNEQFF. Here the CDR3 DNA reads TGTGCCAGCAGCGGTGAGCGGGGGGGTAACAATGAGCAGTTCTTC.

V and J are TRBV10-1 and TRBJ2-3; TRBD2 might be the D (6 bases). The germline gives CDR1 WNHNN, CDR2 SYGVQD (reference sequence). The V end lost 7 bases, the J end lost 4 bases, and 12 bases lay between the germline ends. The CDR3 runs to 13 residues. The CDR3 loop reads CASKAGGADTQYF. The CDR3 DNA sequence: TGCGCCAGCAAGGCGGGCGGGGCAGATACGCAGTATTTT.

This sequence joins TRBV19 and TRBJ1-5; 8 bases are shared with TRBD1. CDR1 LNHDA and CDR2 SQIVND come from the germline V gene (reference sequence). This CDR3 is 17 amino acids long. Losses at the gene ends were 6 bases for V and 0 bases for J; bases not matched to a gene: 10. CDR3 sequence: CASRLDRGKYSNQPQHF. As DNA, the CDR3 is TGTGCCAGTAGGCTCGACAGGGGCAAGTATAGCAATCAGCCCCAGCATTTT. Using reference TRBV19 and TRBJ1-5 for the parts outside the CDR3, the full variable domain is DGGITQSPKYLFRKEGQNVTLSCEQNLNHDAMYWYRQDPGQGLRLIYYSQIVNDFQKGDIAEGYSVSREKKESFPLTVTSAQKNPTAFYLCASRLDRGKYSNQPQHFGDGTRLSIL.

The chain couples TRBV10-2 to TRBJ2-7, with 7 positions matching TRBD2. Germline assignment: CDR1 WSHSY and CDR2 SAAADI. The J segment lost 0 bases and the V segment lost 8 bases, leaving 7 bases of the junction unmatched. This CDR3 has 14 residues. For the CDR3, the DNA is TGCGCCAGCGCAATGGGAGGGGACTCCTACGAGCAGTACTTC. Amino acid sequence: CASAMGGDSYEQYF.

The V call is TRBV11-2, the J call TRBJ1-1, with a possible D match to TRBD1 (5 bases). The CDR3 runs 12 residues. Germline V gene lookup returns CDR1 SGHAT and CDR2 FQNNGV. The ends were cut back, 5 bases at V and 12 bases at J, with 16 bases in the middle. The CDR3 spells CASSRGGTEPFF. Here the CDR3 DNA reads TGTGCCAGCAGCCGAGGCGGGACGGAGCCTTTCTTT. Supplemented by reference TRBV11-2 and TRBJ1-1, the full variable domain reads EAGVAQSPRYKIIEKRQSVAFWCNPISGHATLYWYQQILGQGPKLLIQFQNNGVVDDSQLPKDRFSAERLKGVDSTLKIQPAKLEDSAVYLCASSRGGTEPFFGQGTRLTVV.

The DNA for the CDR3 is TGTGCTAGTGGTTTGGGGGACAGGGGGCTAACCGGAAACACCATATATTTT. It encodes CASGLGDRGLTGNTIYF. This chain connects TRBV12-5 to TRBJ1-3; 12 bases align to TRBD1. V lost 1 base, J lost 4 bases, and 5 bases stayed unmatched. Per the germline V gene, CDR1 is LGHNT and CDR2 is FRNRAP. CDR3 size: 17 residues.